There are many counts of the clone carrying this TCR beta chain. Its antigen is still unknown. This CDR3 has 11 residues. Germline V gene data show CDR1 as DFQATT and CDR2 as SNEGSKA (reference sequence). Trimming took 3 bases from V and 3 from J, leaving 6 bases between them. TCRdb called the 5' RACE reads again in MiXCR, with one record for every CDR3 protein. Among about 350,000 distinct CDR3 sequences listed, approximately 4% were seen once. This sample was included in a study of T cells after yellow fever vaccination. Overall study results and limits: Detected again after the booster were most primary-vaccination clones, at 95% to 97% CD4 and 88% CD8. Abundant clonotypes from the bulk population could contaminate FACS-sorted repertoires.

This clonotype was obtained from a man younger than 35 who received the YFV17D yellow fever vaccine. The rearrangement uses TRBV20-1 and TRBJ2-7; D is possibly TRBD1 (5 bases). This specimen was PBMCs, taken 5 days after the yellow fever booster vaccination. In DNA form, the CDR3 reads TGCAGTGCTAGGGACAACTACGAGCAGTACTTC. Its translation is CSARDNYEQYF.